This TCR beta chain was recorded in a study of blood T cell repertoires in COVID-19. Study at large: In each case, the material was cDNA or gDNA derived from T cells, B-cell-depleted T cells, or PBMCs.

Sequencing used immunoSEQ multiplex PCR; TCRdb keeps in-frame clones, though not all of them. The sample lists around 470,000 clones, 85% to 90% occurring once. The Seattle patients joined while their infection was active and were tracked longitudinally afterward. This CDR3 is built from 14 residues. V lost 5 bases to trimming and J lost 5 bases; unmatched junction nucleotides: 3. CDR1 SGHDN and CDR2 FVKESK come from the germline V gene. The sample taken for sequencing was peripheral blood. This sequence joins TRBV14 and TRBJ2-7, with 13 bases that match TRBD2. This clonotype was obtained from a young man with COVID-19, enrolled during active disease. CDR3 sequence: CASSLGLAGDEQYF. For the CDR3, the DNA is TGTGCCAGCAGCTTAGGACTAGCGGGAGACGAGCAGTACTTC. The entire variable domain, with the rest obtained from reference TRBV14 and TRBJ2-7, is as follows: EAGVTQFPSHSVIEKGQTVTLRCDPISGHDNLYWYRRVMGKEIKFLLHFVKESKQDESGMPNNRFLAERTGGTYSTLKVQPAELEDSGVYFCASSLGLAGDEQYFGPGTRLTVT.